The present T cell receptor (beta chain) was sequenced within a study of blood T cell repertoires in COVID-19. Authors' data handling: Cell counts per sample came from amplifying reference gene primers. Using immunoSEQ multiplex PCR, the repertoire was profiled, and TCRdb retains in-frame clones only, with some absent. V and J calls and clone size come straight from that table; D and trimming were deduced from the DNA. The sample records fewer than 250,000 clones, about 88% being singletons. Germline V gives CDR1 LGHNA, CDR2 YNFKEQ. V was shortened by 4 bases and J by 8 bases, with 17 bases between the two germline ends. This CDR3 has 14 residues.

This sequence originates from a woman aged 40 to 49 who had recovered from COVID-19. The sample consisted of peripheral blood. J is TRBJ1-2 and V is TRBV4-2, with D possibly matching TRBD1 (6 bases). CDR3: CASSLTGLREGYTF. CDR3 bases: TGTGCCAGCAGCCTAACAGGGTTAAGGGAAGGCTACACCTTC.